The 5 T cell receptor beta chains listed next were all sequenced from one sample in a study of blood T cell repertoires in COVID-19. Data came from immunoSEQ multiplex PCR; TCRdb stores just in-frame clones and leaves some out. The sample contains 300,000 to 450,000 clones, approximately 89% of which appear only once. Sequenced input: PBMCs or T cells enriched from blood (not recorded which). These receptor sequences come from a man aged 40-55 years in a cohort exposed to, infected with or recovered from COVID-19 (not recorded which).

V gene TRBV11-2 combines with J gene TRBJ2-7; D is possibly TRBD2 (5 bases). Germline loops: CDR1 SGHAT, CDR2 FQNNGV. CDR3 length: 12 residues. V dropped 5 bases and J dropped 11 bases, with 16 bases sitting between them. CDR3 sequence: CASSAASHGEYF. In nucleotides, the CDR3 is TGTGCCAGCAGCGCCGCGAGCCACGGGGAGTACTTC.

This sequence joins TRBV2 and TRBJ2-3; D not resolved. In germline, CDR1 is SNHLY, CDR2 FYNNEI. CDR3 length: 11 residues. Trimming took off 6 bases at V and 8 bases at J, with 9 bases between the two ends. The CDR3 here is CASRTQATQYF. DNA of the CDR3: TGTGCCAGCAGGACCCAGGCTACGCAGTATTTT.

This chain connects TRBV5-4 to TRBJ2-7; tentatively, D is TRBD2 (5 bases). V was cut by 3 bases and J by 4 bases, with 17 bases left in between. Per the germline V gene, CDR1 is SGHNT and CDR2 is YYREEE (reference sequence). The CDR3 consists of 15 residues. The CDR3: CASSSSAAAGYEQYF. CDR3 coding DNA: TGTGCCAGCAGCTCCTCCGCAGCGGCCGGATACGAGCAGTACTTC.

The chain uses TRBV5-1 and TRBJ1-2; a weak D match, TRBD1 (5 bases). The V gene lost 0 bases and the J gene lost 5 bases, with 11 bases spanning the gap. This CDR3 spans 14 amino acids. Germline CDR1 SGHRS, CDR2 YFSETQ. The CDR3 loop reads CASSLVAGSYGYTF. CDR3 nucleotide sequence: TGCGCCAGCAGCTTGGTGGCAGGGTCTTATGGCTACACCTTC.

This chain links TRBV5-1 with TRBJ2-5; 9 bases are a match to TRBD2. V dropped 2 bases and J dropped 5; count of bases not matched to a gene: 7. This CDR3 has 15 residues. Germline CDR1 SGHRS, CDR2 YFSETQ. The CDR3 DNA reads as TGCGCCAGCAGCTTTAGCGGGGGCCCTCGGGAGACCCAGTACTTC. This codes for CASSFSGGPRETQYF.